Following are 4 T cell receptor beta chains from one sample sequenced in a study of STAT5B mutations in CD4+ large granular lymphocyte leukemia. The data were produced by immunoSEQ multiplex PCR, yet TCRdb's version contains in-frame clones alone and is incomplete. This repertoire shows approximately 34,000 clones, approximately 70% found once; its top ten account for roughly 2%. The specimen sequenced was CD4+ T cells from blood buffy coats. Every receptor here comes from a human donor in good health.

The chain employs TRBV7-2 and TRBJ1-3; perhaps TRBD1 as D (5 bases). V lost 5 bases, J lost 7 bases, and 18 bases lay in between. CDR3 length equals 15 residues. Germline CDR1 and CDR2: SGHTA and FQGNSA. The CDR3 reads CASSLNSGQGNTIYF. The CDR3 region has the DNA TGTGCCAGCAGCCTCAATTCGGGGCAAGGGAACACCATATATTTT. Together with reference TRBV7-2 and TRBJ1-3, the CDR3 gives the full variable domain: GAGVSQSPSNKVTEKGKDVELRCDPISGHTALYWYRQSLGQGLEFLIYFQGNSAPDKSGLPSDRFSAERTGGSVSTLTIQRTQQEDSAVYLCASSLNSGQGNTIYFGEGSWLTVV.

V is TRBV5-1 and J is TRBJ1-2, with 9 bases fitting TRBD1. V trimming: 7 bases; J trimming: 2 bases; junction bases outside the gene matches: 6. CDR3 length: 14 residues. The germline V gene encodes CDR1 SGHRS and CDR2 YFSETQ. CDR3 coding DNA: TGCGCCAGCCGACCCGGGACAGGGAACTATGGCTACACCTTC. Amino acid sequence: CASRPGTGNYGYTF.

The rearrangement links TRBV7-2 to TRBJ2-2; D is ambiguous. Trimming took 3 bases from V and 5 from J, leaving 10 bases between them. The CDR3 length is 14 residues. Germline V gene sequence: CDR1 SGHTA, CDR2 FQGNSA. The CDR3 loop reads CASSLAVRTGELFF. The CDR3 DNA reads TGTGCCAGCAGCTTGGCCGTGAGGACCGGGGAGCTGTTTTTT.

The J gene is TRBJ2-1, the V gene TRBV5-6, with a weak D call TRBD1 (6 bases). V lost 1 base and J lost 0, with 8 bases in between. The CDR3 runs to 15 residues. Germline loops: CDR1 SGHDT, CDR2 YYEEEE. The CDR3 DNA reads TGTGCCAGCAGCTTGCAGGGGCCCTCCTACAATGAGCAGTTCTTC. Translated: CASSLQGPSYNEQFF.